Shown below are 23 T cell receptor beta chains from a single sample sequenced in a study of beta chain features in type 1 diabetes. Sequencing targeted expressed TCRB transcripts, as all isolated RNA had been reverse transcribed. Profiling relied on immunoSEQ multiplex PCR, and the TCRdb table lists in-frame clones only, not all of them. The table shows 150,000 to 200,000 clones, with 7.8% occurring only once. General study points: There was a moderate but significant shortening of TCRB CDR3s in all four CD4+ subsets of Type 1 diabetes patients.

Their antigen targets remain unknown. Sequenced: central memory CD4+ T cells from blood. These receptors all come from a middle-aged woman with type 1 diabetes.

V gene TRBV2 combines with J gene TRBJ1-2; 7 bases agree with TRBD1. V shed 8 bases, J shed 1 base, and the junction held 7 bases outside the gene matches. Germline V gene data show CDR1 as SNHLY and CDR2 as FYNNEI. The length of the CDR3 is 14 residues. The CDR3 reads CASVTGDNNYGYTF. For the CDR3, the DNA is TGTGCCAGCGTAACAGGGGACAATAACTATGGCTACACCTTC.

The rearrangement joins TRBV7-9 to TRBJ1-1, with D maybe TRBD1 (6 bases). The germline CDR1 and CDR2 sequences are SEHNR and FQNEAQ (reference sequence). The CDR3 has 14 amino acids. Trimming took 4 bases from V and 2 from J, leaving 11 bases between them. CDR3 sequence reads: CASSSVQGNTEAFF. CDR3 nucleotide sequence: TGTGCCAGCAGCTCGGTACAGGGAAACACTGAAGCTTTCTTT.

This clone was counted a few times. This chain's CDR3 is CASSFEGAGTEAFF. CDR3 DNA sequence: TGTGCCAGCAGCTTTGAGGGGGCAGGTACTGAAGCTTTCTTT. This chain joins TRBV7-2 and TRBJ1-1; 7 bases line up with TRBD1. J gave up 5 bases and V 3 bases, and 6 bases lay outside the gene matches. Germline loops: CDR1 SGHTA, CDR2 FQGNSA. The CDR3 sequence is 14 residues long.

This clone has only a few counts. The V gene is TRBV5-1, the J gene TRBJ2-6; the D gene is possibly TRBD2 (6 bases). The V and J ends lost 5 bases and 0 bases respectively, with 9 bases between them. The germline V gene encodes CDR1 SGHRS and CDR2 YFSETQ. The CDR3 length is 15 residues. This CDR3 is CASSSGDSGANVLTF. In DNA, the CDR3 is TGCGCCAGCAGTTCGGGGGACTCTGGGGCCAACGTCCTGACTTTC.

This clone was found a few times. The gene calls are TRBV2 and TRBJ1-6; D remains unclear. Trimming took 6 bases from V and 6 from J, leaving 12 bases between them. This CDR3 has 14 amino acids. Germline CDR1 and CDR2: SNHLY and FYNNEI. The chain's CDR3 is CASRTASGNSPLHF. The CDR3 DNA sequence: TGTGCCAGCAGGACGGCTTCGGGTAATTCACCCCTCCACTTT.

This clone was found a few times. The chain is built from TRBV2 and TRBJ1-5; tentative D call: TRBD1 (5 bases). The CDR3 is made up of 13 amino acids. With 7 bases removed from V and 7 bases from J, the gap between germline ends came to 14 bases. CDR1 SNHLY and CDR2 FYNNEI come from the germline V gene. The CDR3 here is CASKWGVEQPQHF. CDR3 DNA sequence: TGTGCCAGCAAGTGGGGGGTTGAACAGCCCCAGCATTTT.

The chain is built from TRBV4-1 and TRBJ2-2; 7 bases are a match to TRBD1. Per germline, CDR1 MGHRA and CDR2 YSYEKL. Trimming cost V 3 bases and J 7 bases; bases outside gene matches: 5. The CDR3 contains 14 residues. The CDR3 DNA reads TGCGCCAGCAGCCAGGCGACAGGGAACGGGGAGCTGTTTTTT. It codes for CASSQATGNGELFF.

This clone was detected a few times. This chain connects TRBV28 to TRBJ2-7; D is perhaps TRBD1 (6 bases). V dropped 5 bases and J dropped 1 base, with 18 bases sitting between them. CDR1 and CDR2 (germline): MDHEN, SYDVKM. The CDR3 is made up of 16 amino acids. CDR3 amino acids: CASSPQGSLGSYEQYF. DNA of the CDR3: TGTGCCAGCAGTCCACAGGGATCCCTCGGGTCCTACGAGCAGTACTTC.

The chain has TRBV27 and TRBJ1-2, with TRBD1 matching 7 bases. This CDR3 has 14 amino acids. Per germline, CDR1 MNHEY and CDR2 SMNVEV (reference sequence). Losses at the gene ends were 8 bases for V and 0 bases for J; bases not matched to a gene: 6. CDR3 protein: CASAPQGSNYGYTF. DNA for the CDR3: TGTGCCAGCGCCCCACAGGGGTCTAACTATGGCTACACCTTC.

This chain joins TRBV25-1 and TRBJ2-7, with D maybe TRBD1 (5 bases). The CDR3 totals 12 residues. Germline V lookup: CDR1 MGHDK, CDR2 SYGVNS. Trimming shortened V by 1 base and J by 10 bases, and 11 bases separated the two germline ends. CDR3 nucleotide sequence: TGTGCCAGCAGTGAATGGGGCGGCCCTCAGTACTTC. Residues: CASSEWGGPQYF.

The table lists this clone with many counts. The CDR3 bases are TGTGCCAGCACCCAGCTAAGGGGCGAAGCTTTCTTT. Translation: CASTQLRGEAFF. The chain combines TRBV7-3 with TRBJ1-1, with D possibly being TRBD1 (5 bases). Germline loops: CDR1 SGHTA, CDR2 FQGTGA. The CDR3 sequence is 12 residues long. V gave up 7 bases and J gave up 8 bases, with 14 bases separating them. Together with reference TRBV7-3 and TRBJ1-1, the CDR3 gives the full variable domain: GAGVSQTPSNKVTEKGKYVELRCDPISGHTALYWYRQSLGQGPEFLIYFQGTGAADDSGLPNDRFFAVRPEGSVSTLKIQRTERGDSAVYLCASTQLRGEAFFGQGTRLTVV.

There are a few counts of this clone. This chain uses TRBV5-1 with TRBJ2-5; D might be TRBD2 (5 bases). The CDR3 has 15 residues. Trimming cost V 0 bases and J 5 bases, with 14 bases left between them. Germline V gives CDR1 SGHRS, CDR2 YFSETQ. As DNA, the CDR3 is TGCGCCAGCAGCTTGGGGGTAGCGCAGGAGGAGACCCAGTACTTC. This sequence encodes CASSLGVAQEETQYF.

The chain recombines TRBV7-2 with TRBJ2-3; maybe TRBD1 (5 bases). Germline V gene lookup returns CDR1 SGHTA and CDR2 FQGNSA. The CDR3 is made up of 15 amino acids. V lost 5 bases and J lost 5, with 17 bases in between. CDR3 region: CASSANAAGLDTQYF. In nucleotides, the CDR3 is TGTGCCAGCAGCGCGAACGCAGCAGGGCTAGATACGCAGTATTTT.

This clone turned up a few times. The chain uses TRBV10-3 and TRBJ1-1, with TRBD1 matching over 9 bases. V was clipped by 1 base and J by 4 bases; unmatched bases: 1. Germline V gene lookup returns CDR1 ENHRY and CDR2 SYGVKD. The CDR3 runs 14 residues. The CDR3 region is CAISELDRGTEAFF. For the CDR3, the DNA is TGTGCCATCAGTGAGTTGGACAGGGGCACTGAAGCTTTCTTT.

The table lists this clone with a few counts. The CDR3 loop reads CASSQDGGRKSANEQFF. DNA for the CDR3: TGTGCCAGCAGCCAAGATGGGGGGAGAAAGTCGGCAAATGAGCAGTTCTTC. The chain couples TRBV4-2 to TRBJ2-1; D perhaps matches TRBD2 (6 bases). The CDR3 extends over 17 amino acids. CDR1 is LGHNA and CDR2 is YNFKEQ in the germline V gene. V was pared by 0 bases and J by 7 bases, with 19 bases between.

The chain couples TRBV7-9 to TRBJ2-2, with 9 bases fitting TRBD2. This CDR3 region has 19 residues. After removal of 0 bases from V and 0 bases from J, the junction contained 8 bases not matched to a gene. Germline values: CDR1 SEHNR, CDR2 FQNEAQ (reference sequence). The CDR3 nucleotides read TGTGCCAGCAGCTTAGCGCTAGGAGCGGGGGGCGCGAACACCGGGGAGCTGTTTTTT. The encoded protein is CASSLALGAGGANTGELFF. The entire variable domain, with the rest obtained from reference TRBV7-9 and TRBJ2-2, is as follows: DTGVSQNPRHKITKRGQNVTFRCDPISEHNRLYWYRQTLGQGPEFLTYFQNEAQLEKSRLLSDRFSAERPKGSFSTLEIQRTEQGDSAMYLCASSLALGAGGANTGELFFGEGSRLTVL.

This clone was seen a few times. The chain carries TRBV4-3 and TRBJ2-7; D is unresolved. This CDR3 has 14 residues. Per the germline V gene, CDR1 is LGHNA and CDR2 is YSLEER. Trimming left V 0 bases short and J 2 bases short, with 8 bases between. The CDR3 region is CASSQDLNTYEQYF. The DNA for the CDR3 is TGCGCCAGCAGCCAAGATCTTAACACCTACGAGCAGTACTTC.

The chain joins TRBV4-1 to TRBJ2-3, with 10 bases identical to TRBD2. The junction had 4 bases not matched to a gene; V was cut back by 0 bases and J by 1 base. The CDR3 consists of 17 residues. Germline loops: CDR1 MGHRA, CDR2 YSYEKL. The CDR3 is CASSQEVLAGGTDTQYF. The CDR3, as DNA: TGCGCCAGCAGCCAAGAGGTCCTAGCGGGGGGCACAGATACGCAGTATTTT.

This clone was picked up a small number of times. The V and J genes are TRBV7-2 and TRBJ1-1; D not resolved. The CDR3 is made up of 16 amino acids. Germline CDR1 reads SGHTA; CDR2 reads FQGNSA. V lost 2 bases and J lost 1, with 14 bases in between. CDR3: CASSLRDRVGNTEAFF. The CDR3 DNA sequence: TGTGCCAGCAGCTTACGGGATCGGGTGGGGAACACTGAAGCTTTCTTT.

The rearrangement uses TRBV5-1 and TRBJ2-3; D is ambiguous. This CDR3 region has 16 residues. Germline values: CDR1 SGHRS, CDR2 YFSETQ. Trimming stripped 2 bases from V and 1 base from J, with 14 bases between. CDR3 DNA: TGCGCCAGCAGCTTTGACGGAGACGTCGGCACAGATACGCAGTATTTT. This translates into CASSFDGDVGTDTQYF.

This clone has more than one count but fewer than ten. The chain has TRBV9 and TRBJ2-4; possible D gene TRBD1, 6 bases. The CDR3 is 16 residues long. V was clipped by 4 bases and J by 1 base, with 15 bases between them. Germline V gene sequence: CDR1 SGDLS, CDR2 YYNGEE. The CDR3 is CASSPTRDTAKNIQYF. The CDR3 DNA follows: TGTGCCAGCAGCCCGACCAGGGACACTGCCAAAAACATTCAGTACTTC.

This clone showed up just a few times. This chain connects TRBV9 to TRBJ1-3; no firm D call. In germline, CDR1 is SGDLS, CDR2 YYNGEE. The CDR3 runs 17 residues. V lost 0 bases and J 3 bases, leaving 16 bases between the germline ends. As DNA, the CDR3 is TGTGCCAGCAGCGTAGTGGCCGGGAGTCTAGGTGGAAACACCATATATTTT. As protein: CASSVVAGSLGGNTIYF. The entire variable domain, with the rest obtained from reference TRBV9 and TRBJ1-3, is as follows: DSGVTQTPKHLITATGQRVTLRCSPRSGDLSVYWYQQSLDQGLQFLIQYYNGEERAKGNILERFSAQQFPDLHSELNLSSLELGDSALYFCASSVVAGSLGGNTIYFGEGSWLTVV.

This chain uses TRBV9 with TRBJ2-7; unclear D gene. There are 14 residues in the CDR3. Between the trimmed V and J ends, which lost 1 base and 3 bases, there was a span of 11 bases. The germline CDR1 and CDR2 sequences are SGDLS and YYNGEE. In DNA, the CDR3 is TGTGCCAGCAGCGTAAACCCAGGTAACTACGAGCAGTACTTC. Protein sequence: CASSVNPGNYEQYF.